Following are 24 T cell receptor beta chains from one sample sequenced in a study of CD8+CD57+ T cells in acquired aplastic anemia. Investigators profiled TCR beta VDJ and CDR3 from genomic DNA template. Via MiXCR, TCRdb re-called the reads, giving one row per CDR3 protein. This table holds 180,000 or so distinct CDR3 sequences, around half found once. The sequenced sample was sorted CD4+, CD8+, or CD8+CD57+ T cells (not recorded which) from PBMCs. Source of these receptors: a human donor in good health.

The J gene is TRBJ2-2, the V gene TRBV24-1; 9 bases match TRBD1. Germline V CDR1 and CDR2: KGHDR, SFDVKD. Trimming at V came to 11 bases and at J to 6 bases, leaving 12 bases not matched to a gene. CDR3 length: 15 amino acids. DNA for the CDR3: TGTGCCAACACCCCCGGGACAGGGACCGCCGGGGAGCTGTTTTTT. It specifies CANTPGTGTAGELFF.

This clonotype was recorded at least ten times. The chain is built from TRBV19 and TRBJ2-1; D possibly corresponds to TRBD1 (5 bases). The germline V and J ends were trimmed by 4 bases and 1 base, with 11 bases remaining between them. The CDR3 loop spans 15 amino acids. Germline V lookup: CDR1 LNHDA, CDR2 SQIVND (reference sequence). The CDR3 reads CASSRSRVSYNEQFF. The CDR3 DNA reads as TGTGCCAGTAGTAGATCCAGGGTTTCCTACAATGAGCAGTTCTTC.

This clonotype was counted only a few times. DNA of the CDR3: TGCAGCGTTGACGGACAGGGTTTAGTAGAGACCCAGTACTTC. Translated, it gives CSVDGQGLVETQYF. V usage is TRBV29-1 and J usage is TRBJ2-5; 8 positions agree with TRBD1. This CDR3 has 14 amino acids. V lost 3 bases to trimming and J lost 4 bases; unmatched junction nucleotides: 7. Germline V gene data show CDR1 as SQVTM and CDR2 as ANQGSEA.

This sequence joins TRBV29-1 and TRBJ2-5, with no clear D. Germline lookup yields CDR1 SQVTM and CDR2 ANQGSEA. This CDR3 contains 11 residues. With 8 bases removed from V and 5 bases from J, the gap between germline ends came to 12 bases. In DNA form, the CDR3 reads TGCAGCCTGGGGTTGTTTGAGACCCAGTACTTC. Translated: CSLGLFETQYF. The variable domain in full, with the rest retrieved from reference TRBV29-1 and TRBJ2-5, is SAVISQKPSRDICQRGTSLTIQCQVDSQVTMMFWYRQQPGQSLTLIATANQGSEATYESGFVIDKFPISRPNLTFSTLTVSNMSPEDSSIYLCSLGLFETQYFGPGTRLLVL.

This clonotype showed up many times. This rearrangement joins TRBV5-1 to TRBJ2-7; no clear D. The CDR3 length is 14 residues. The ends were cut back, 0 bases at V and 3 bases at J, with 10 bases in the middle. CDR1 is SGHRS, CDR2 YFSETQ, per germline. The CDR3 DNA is TGCGCCAGCAGCTTGGATGCAGGAAACTACGAGCAGTACTTC. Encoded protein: CASSLDAGNYEQYF.

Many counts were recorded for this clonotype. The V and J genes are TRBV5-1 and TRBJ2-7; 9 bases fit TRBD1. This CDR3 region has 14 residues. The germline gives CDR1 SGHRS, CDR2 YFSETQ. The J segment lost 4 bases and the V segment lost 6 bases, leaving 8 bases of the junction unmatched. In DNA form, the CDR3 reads TGCGCCAGCAAGTCAGGACAGGGGACGTACGAGCAGTACTTC. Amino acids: CASKSGQGTYEQYF. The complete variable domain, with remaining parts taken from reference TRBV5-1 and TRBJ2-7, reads KAGVTQTPRYLIKTRGQQVTLSCSPISGHRSVSWYQQTPGQGLQFLFEYFSETQRNKGNFPGRFSGRQFSNSRSEMNVSTLELGDSALYLCASKSGQGTYEQYFGPGTRLTVT.

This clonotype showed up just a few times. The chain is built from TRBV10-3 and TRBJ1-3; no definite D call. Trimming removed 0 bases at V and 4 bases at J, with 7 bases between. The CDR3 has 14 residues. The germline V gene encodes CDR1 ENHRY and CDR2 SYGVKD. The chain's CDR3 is CAISESNFGNTIYF. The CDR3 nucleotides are TGTGCCATCAGTGAGTCTAATTTCGGAAACACCATATATTTT.

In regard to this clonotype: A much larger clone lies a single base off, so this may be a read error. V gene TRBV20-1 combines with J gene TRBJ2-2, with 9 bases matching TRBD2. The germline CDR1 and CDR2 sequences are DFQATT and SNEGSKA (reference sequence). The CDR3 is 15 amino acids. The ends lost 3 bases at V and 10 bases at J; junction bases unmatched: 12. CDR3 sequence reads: CSASAVAGVGEELFF. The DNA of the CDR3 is TGCAGTGCTAGTGCTGTAGCGGGAGTGGGTGAGGAGCTGTTTTTT.

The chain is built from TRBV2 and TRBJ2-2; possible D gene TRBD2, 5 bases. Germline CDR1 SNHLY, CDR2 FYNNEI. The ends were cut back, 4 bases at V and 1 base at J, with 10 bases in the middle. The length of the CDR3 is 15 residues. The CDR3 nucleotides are TGTGCCAGCAGTGGTCCGGGGTTGAACACCGGGGAGCTGTTTTTT. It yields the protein CASSGPGLNTGELFF.

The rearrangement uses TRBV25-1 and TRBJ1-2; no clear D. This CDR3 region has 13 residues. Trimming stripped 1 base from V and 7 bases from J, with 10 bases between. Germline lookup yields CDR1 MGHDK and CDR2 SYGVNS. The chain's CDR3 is CASSEFAFGGYTF. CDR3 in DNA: TGTGCCAGCAGTGAATTCGCGTTTGGTGGCTACACCTTC.

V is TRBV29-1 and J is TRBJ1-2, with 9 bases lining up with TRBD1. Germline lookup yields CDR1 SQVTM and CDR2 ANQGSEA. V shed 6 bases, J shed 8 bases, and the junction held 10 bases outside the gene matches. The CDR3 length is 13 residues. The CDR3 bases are TGCAGCGTAGAACAGGGGGCGCTCGGGGGCTACACCTTC. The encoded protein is CSVEQGALGGYTF.

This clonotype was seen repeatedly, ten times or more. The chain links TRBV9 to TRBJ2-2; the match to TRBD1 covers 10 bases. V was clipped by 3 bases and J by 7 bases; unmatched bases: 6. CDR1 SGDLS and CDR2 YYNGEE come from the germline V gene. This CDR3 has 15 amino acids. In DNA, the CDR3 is TGTGCCAGCAGCGGGACAGGGGGGCTTAGCGGGGAGCTGTTTTTT. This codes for CASSGTGGLSGELFF.

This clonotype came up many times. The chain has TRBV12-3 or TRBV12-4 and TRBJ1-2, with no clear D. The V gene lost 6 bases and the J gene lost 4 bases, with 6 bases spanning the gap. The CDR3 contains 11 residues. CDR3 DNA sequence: TGTGCCAGCAGGCAACTCTATGGCTACACCTTC. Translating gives CASRQLYGYTF.

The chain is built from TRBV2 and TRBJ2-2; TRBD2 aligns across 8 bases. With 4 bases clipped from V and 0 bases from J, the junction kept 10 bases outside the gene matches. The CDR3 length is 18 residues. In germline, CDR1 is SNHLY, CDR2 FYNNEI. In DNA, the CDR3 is TGTGCCAGCAGTGGGGAGGTGAGCGGGGGCCCGAACACCGGGGAGCTGTTTTTT. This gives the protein CASSGEVSGGPNTGELFF. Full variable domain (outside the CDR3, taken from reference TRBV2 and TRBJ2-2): EPEVTQTPSHQVTQMGQEVILRCVPISNHLYFYWYRQILGQKVEFLVSFYNNEISEKSEIFDDQFSVERPDGSNFTLKIRSTKLEDSAMYFCASSGEVSGGPNTGELFFGEGSRLTVL.

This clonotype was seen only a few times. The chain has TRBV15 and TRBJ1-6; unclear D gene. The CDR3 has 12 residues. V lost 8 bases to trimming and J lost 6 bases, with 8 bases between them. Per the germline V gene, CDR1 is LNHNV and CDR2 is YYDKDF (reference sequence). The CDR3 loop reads CATRLSNSPLHF. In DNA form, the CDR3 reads TGTGCCACCCGGCTGTCTAATTCACCCCTCCACTTT.

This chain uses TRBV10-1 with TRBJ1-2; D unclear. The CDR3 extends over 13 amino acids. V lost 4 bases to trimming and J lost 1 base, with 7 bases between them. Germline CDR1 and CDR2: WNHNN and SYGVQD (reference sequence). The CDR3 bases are TGCGCCAGCAGTGTGGATCTTAACTATGGCTACACCTTC. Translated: CASSVDLNYGYTF.

CDR3 sequence: CASIPGLAVGDTQYF. CDR3 bases: TGTGCCAGCATCCCGGGACTAGCGGTGGGGGATACGCAGTATTTT. This chain links TRBV7-8 with TRBJ2-3, with 11 nucleotides matching TRBD2. After removal of 7 bases from V and 6 bases from J, the junction contained 9 bases not matched to a gene. Looked up from germline, CDR1 is SGHVS and CDR2 is FQNEAQ. This CDR3 region has 15 residues.

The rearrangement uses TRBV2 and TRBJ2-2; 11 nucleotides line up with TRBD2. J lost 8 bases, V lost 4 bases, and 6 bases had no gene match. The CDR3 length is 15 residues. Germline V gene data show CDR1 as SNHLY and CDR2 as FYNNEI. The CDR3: CASSVLAGGAGELFF. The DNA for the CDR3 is TGTGCCAGCAGTGTTCTAGCGGGGGGAGCTGGGGAGCTGTTTTTT.

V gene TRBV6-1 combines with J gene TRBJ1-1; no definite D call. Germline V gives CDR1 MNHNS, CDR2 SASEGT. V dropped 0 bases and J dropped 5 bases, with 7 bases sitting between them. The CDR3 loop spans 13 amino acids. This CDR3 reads CASSEATWTEAFF. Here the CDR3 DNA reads TGTGCCAGCAGTGAAGCCACCTGGACTGAAGCTTTCTTT.

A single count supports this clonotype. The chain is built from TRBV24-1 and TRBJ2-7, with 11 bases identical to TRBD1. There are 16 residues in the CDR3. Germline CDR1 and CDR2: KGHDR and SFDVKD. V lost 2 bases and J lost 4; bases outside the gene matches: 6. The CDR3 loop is CATSDSGTGGMYEQYF. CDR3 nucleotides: TGTGCCACCAGTGATTCCGGGACAGGGGGAATGTACGAGCAGTACTTC.

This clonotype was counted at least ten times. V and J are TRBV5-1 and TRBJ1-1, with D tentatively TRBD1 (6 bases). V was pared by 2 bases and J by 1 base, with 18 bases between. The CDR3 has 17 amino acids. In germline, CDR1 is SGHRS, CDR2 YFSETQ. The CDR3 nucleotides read TGCGCCAGCAGCTTAAGAATGGCGGCAGGGGCGAACACTGAAGCTTTCTTT. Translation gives CASSLRMAAGANTEAFF.

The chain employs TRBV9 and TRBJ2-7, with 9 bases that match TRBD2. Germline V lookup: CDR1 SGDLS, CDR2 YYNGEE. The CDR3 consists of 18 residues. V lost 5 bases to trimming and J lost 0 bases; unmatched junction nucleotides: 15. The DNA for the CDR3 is TGTGCCAGCAGTGCTAGAGGCCGAGCGGGAGGCCCCTCCTACGAGCAGTACTTC. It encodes CASSARGRAGGPSYEQYF.

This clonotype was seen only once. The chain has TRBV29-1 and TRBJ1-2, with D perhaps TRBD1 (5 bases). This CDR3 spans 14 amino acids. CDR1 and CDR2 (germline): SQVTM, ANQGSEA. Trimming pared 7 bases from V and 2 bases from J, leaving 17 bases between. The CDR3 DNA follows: TGCAGCGCCCTCCCGGGGGAATTGAACTATGGCTACACCTTC. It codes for CSALPGELNYGYTF.

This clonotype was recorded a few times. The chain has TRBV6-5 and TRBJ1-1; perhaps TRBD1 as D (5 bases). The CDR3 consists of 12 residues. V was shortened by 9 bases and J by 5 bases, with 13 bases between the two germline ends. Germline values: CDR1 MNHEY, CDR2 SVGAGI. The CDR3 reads CASYREGTEAFF. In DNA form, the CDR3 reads TGTGCCAGTTATCGAGAGGGGACTGAAGCTTTCTTT.